These 26 T cell receptor beta chains share one sample of origin, sequenced in a study of shared T cell receptors in the human thymus. Sequencing used immunoSEQ multiplex PCR; TCRdb keeps in-frame clones, though not all of them. The sample lists about 380,000 clones, approximately 95% occurring once. Material: thymocytes. The origin of the receptors is a human donor.

The chain recombines TRBV28 with TRBJ2-5; 7 bases align to TRBD1. Trimming at V came to 2 bases and at J to 3 bases, leaving 15 bases not matched to a gene. This CDR3 comprises 18 residues. Per germline, CDR1 MDHEN and CDR2 SYDVKM. The CDR3, as DNA: TGTGCCAGCAGTTTACCGCCTCCTCCTGTAGGGGGCGAAGAGACCCAGTACTTC. This translates into CASSLPPPPVGGEETQYF.

The chain links TRBV18 to TRBJ2-5; TRBD1 might be the D (6 bases). The CDR3 runs 17 residues. Germline CDR1 KGHSH, CDR2 LQKENI. V was cut by 0 bases and J by 0 bases, with 14 bases left in between. This chain's CDR3 is CASSPPKGHPYQETQYF. Here the CDR3 DNA reads TGTGCCAGCTCACCACCGAAGGGACACCCGTACCAAGAGACCCAGTACTTC.

The chain carries TRBV10-3 and TRBJ1-3, with TRBD1 matching 10 bases. Germline V gives CDR1 ENHRY, CDR2 SYGVKD. The V and J ends lost 6 bases and 4 bases, in that order; junction bases with no gene match: 9. This CDR3 contains 16 residues. CDR3 sequence reads: CAIRGPGTGEGNTIYF. The CDR3 coding sequence is TGTGCCATCAGAGGCCCAGGGACAGGGGAAGGAAACACCATATATTTT.

The chain couples TRBV11-2 to TRBJ1-2; the match to TRBD1 covers 7 bases. This CDR3 spans 15 amino acids. Germline loops: CDR1 SGHAT, CDR2 FQNNGV. V lost 5 bases, J lost 3 bases, and 9 bases stayed unmatched. The CDR3 coding sequence is TGTGCCAGCAGCCCCTCTCAGGGGGAGCACTATGGCTACACCTTC. It specifies CASSPSQGEHYGYTF.

The chain carries TRBV29-1 and TRBJ2-4; D is undetermined. The V gene's germline CDR1 is SQVTM and CDR2 ANQGSEA. V was shortened by 4 bases and J by 2 bases, with 12 bases between the two germline ends. There are 14 residues in the CDR3. As DNA, the CDR3 is TGCAGCGTTGCCGAGGAATTGACCAAAAACATTCAGTACTTC. Protein: CSVAEELTKNIQYF. Looking up the rest from reference TRBV29-1 and TRBJ2-4 gives the full variable domain: SAVISQKPSRDICQRGTSLTIQCQVDSQVTMMFWYRQQPGQSLTLIATANQGSEATYESGFVIDKFPISRPNLTFSTLTVSNMSPEDSSIYLCSVAEELTKNIQYFGAGTRLSVL.

This chain uses TRBV28 with TRBJ2-1, with 7 bases identical to TRBD2. CDR1 is MDHEN, CDR2 SYDVKM, per germline. The CDR3 contains 12 residues. The CDR3 protein is CARGRAYNEQFF. The CDR3 DNA reads as TGTGCGCGAGGGAGGGCCTACAATGAGCAGTTCTTC.

This clone came up once. V gene TRBV25-1 combines with J gene TRBJ2-5, with TRBD2 matching 12 bases. V was pared by 4 bases and J by 2 bases, with 2 bases of the junction left unmatched. This CDR3 is 15 amino acids long. Germline CDR1 reads MGHDK; CDR2 reads SYGVNS. CDR3 coding DNA: TGTGCCAGCAGTGGCGGGACTAGCGGGCAAGAGACCCAGTACTTC. It codes for CASSGGTSGQETQYF.

The genes are TRBV5-6 and TRBJ1-1; no reliable D call. The CDR3 length is 14 residues. CDR1 is SGHDT and CDR2 is YYEEEE in the germline V gene. V gave up 4 bases and J gave up 2 bases, with 12 bases separating them. The chain's CDR3 is CASSPPTRNTEAFF. In nucleotides, the CDR3 is TGTGCCAGCAGCCCGCCGACACGAAACACTGAAGCTTTCTTT.

This sequence joins TRBV15 and TRBJ1-1; no clear D. Germline values: CDR1 LNHNV, CDR2 YYDKDF (reference sequence). Trimming took 1 base from V and 1 from J, leaving 7 bases between them. The CDR3 contains 14 residues. The CDR3 bases are TGTGCCACCAGCAGAGTGAGAGAGAACACTGAAGCTTTCTTT. As protein: CATSRVRENTEAFF.

The chain carries TRBV7-2 and TRBJ2-1; the D is unclear. Looked up from germline, CDR1 is SGHTA and CDR2 is FQGNSA. V shed 5 bases and J shed 6 bases, with 5 bases lying between them. The CDR3 is 11 residues long. The CDR3 protein is CASSRPNEQFF. The CDR3 DNA reads TGTGCCAGCAGCCGCCCCAATGAGCAGTTCTTC.

The chain employs TRBV15 and TRBJ2-3; the match to TRBD2 covers 7 bases. Germline-derived CDR1 and CDR2 are LNHNV and YYDKDF (reference sequence). V was pared by 3 bases and J by 0 bases, with 6 bases of the junction left unmatched. This CDR3 has 16 residues. The CDR3 loop reads CATSSRRRESTDTQYF. The DNA for the CDR3 is TGTGCCACCAGCAGTCGCAGGCGGGAGAGCACAGATACGCAGTATTTT.

The chain combines TRBV6-1 with TRBJ2-7; the match to TRBD1 covers 7 bases. CDR1 is MNHNS, CDR2 SASEGT, per germline. The CDR3 extends over 17 amino acids. V lost 4 bases, J lost 4 bases, and 16 bases stayed unmatched. CDR3 DNA: TGTGCCAGCAGTGGCCCGAGTACCGGGACAGACGTGTACGAGCAGTACTTC. Protein product: CASSGPSTGTDVYEQYF.

This chain connects TRBV6-5 to TRBJ2-7; 8 nucleotides match TRBD1. V dropped 5 bases and J dropped 1; count of bases not matched to a gene: 7. The CDR3 has 15 amino acids. Germline CDR1 and CDR2: MNHEY and SVGAGI. The CDR3 sequence: CASSADRGSSYEQYF. Written as DNA, the CDR3 is TGTGCCAGCAGTGCCGACAGGGGCTCTTCCTACGAGCAGTACTTC.

This sequence joins TRBV15 and TRBJ2-7; D tentatively fits TRBD1 or TRBD2 (6 bases each). This CDR3 contains 17 residues. The germline gives CDR1 LNHNV, CDR2 YYDKDF (reference sequence). Trimming took off 2 bases at V and 0 bases at J, with 17 bases between the two ends. The CDR3 nucleotides read TGTGCCACCAGCAGACCCTCCTACAGGGAGGACTCCTACGAGCAGTACTTC. Translated: CATSRPSYREDSYEQYF.

The rearrangement joins TRBV2 to TRBJ2-3; no firm D call. The CDR3 runs 12 residues. Germline CDR1 is SNHLY and CDR2 is FYNNEI. Between the trimmed V and J ends, which lost 7 bases and 1 base, there was a span of 6 bases. The CDR3 protein is CASTIGTDTQYF. CDR3 in DNA: TGTGCCAGCACAATTGGCACAGATACGCAGTATTTT.

This chain joins TRBV5-6 and TRBJ2-1, with D perhaps matching TRBD1 or TRBD2 (5 bases each). The CDR3 spans 19 residues. V was pared by 1 base and J by 1 base, with 21 bases between. Germline V CDR1 and CDR2: SGHDT, YYEEEE. The CDR3 coding sequence is TGTGCCAGCAGCTTGTGGACTCCGGGACCGATAATGTCCTACAATGAGCAGTTCTTC. Residues: CASSLWTPGPIMSYNEQFF.

DNA for the CDR3: TGCGCCAGCAGCTTGGTATCAGATACGCAGTATTTT. As protein: CASSLVSDTQYF. The chain couples TRBV5-1 to TRBJ2-3; no clear D. The V end was cut by 0 bases, the J end by 4 bases, with 3 bases between. The CDR3 consists of 12 residues. Germline CDR1 SGHRS, CDR2 YFSETQ.

The rearrangement joins TRBV5-8 to TRBJ1-1; the D is unclear. The V end was cut by 5 bases, the J end by 1 base, with 18 bases between. CDR1 is SGHTS and CDR2 is YDEGEE in the germline V gene. The CDR3 has 16 residues. CDR3 in amino acids: CASRLRGASGNTEAFF. For the CDR3, the DNA is TGTGCCAGCAGGCTTCGCGGCGCCTCGGGGAACACTGAAGCTTTCTTT.

V gene TRBV20-1 combines with J gene TRBJ1-2; D remains unclear. The germline V gene has CDR1 DFQATT and CDR2 SNEGSKA (reference sequence). The CDR3 contains 11 residues. Trimming stripped 5 bases from V and 8 bases from J, with 12 bases between. CDR3 DNA: TGCAGTGCTCCCGGACCCGCGGGCTACACCTTC. Its protein product is CSAPGPAGYTF.

The chain combines TRBV7-8 with TRBJ2-3, with D possibly called TRBD1 or TRBD2 (6 bases each). The CDR3 consists of 14 residues. V was pared by 5 bases and J by 2 bases, with 11 bases between. Germline V CDR1 and CDR2: SGHVS, FQNEAQ. This CDR3 is CASSGRDTTDTQYF. The CDR3 DNA reads TGTGCCAGCAGCGGGCGGGACACCACAGATACGCAGTATTTT.

This chain uses TRBV29-1 with TRBJ1-1, with 8 bases matching TRBD1. The junction had 7 bases not matched to a gene; V was cut back by 0 bases and J by 7 bases. The length of the CDR3 is 14 residues. CDR1 SQVTM and CDR2 ANQGSEA come from the germline V gene. CDR3: CSVEDRSGGLEAFF. The DNA of the CDR3 is TGCAGCGTTGAAGATAGGTCAGGGGGCCTTGAAGCTTTCTTT.

V usage is TRBV4-3 and J usage is TRBJ2-7; 9 nucleotides agree with TRBD2. The germline CDR1 and CDR2 sequences are LGHNA and YSLEER. The CDR3 covers 17 residues. V shed 4 bases and J 1 base; nucleotides not matched to a gene: 11. The CDR3 DNA reads as TGCGCCAGCAGCCGGGACATAGCGGGAGTAAGGTCCTACGAGCAGTACTTC. Translated: CASSRDIAGVRSYEQYF.

The CDR3 DNA sequence: TGTGCCAGCAGTGTGGGCGGGAGGAAGGGAAGAACCAAAAACATTCAGTACTTC. It yields the protein CASSVGGRKGRTKNIQYF. The chain is built from TRBV6-1 and TRBJ2-4; 8 bases agree with TRBD2. CDR1 is MNHNS and CDR2 is SASEGT in the germline V gene. This CDR3 region has 18 residues. Germline trimming cut 4 bases from V and 2 bases from J; bases unmatched to any gene: 13.

This chain's CDR3 is CASSPRTLQGNTIYF. The CDR3 coding sequence is TGCGCCAGCAGCCCTAGGACACTTCAAGGAAACACCATATATTTT. The V gene is TRBV4-1, the J gene TRBJ1-3; TRBD1 might be the D (5 bases). CDR3 length: 15 residues. V shed 4 bases and J shed 4 bases, with 14 bases lying between them. CDR1 and CDR2 from the germline V gene are MGHRA and YSYEKL.

V usage is TRBV6-5 and J usage is TRBJ2-3, with 7 bases lining up with TRBD1. J gave up 4 bases and V 5 bases, and 6 bases lay outside the gene matches. Per germline, CDR1 MNHEY and CDR2 SVGAGI. The CDR3 spans 14 residues. The CDR3 protein is CASSPDRDPDTQYF. DNA of the CDR3: TGTGCCAGCAGTCCTGACAGGGATCCAGATACGCAGTATTTT.

J is TRBJ2-7 and V is TRBV28; D tentatively fits TRBD1 or TRBD2 (6 bases each). The V gene's germline CDR1 is MDHEN and CDR2 SYDVKM. The V end lost 5 bases, the J end lost 6 bases, and 17 bases lay between the germline ends. The CDR3 consists of 14 residues. The CDR3 DNA sequence: TGTGCCAGCAGTGCGGAGGGGGTAAGAAGCGAGCAGTACTTC. Its protein product is CASSAEGVRSEQYF.